One sample yielded the 31 T cell receptor beta chains listed below, sequenced in a study of blood T cell repertoires in COVID-19. Clones were read by immunoSEQ multiplex PCR, and TCRdb kept only the in-frame ones, dropping some. The data contain approximately 210,000 clones, approximately 80% of them singletons. Sequencing was performed on PBMCs or T cells enriched from blood (not recorded which). Receptors were obtained from a man under 40 with acute COVID-19.

This clone was seen a few times. This chain uses TRBV29-1 with TRBJ1-5; 7 positions match TRBD1. V was clipped by 7 bases and J by 3 bases; unmatched bases: 3. Germline CDR1 SQVTM, CDR2 ANQGSEA. The CDR3 has 12 residues. This CDR3 is CSAGQHNQPQHF. CDR3 in DNA: TGCAGCGCGGGACAGCACAATCAGCCCCAGCATTTT.

Here the CDR3 DNA reads TGTGCCAGCAGCCAGCGGATATTCTCTGGAAACACCATATATTTT. Translating gives CASSQRIFSGNTIYF. The genes are TRBV14 and TRBJ1-3; D unresolved. The V end lost 3 bases, the J end lost 0 bases, and 9 bases lay between the germline ends. The CDR3 spans 15 residues. Germline V gene sequence: CDR1 SGHDN, CDR2 FVKESK.

The chain uses TRBV15 and TRBJ1-5; TRBD1 might be the D (5 bases). The ends were cut back, 0 bases at V and 6 bases at J, with 15 bases in the middle. The CDR3 length is 16 residues. The germline gives CDR1 LNHNV, CDR2 YYDKDF (reference sequence). CDR3 sequence reads: CATSRDRGGLGQPQHF. The CDR3 DNA sequence: TGTGCCACCAGCAGAGATCGGGGGGGGTTAGGTCAGCCCCAGCATTTT.

The V call is TRBV28, the J call TRBJ2-7; the D gene is possibly TRBD1 (5 bases). V lost 3 bases to trimming and J lost 1 base, with 10 bases between them. CDR3 length: 14 residues. In germline, CDR1 is MDHEN, CDR2 SYDVKM. CDR3 nucleotide sequence: TGTGCCAGCAGTTTTACAGGCCGTTCCTACGAGCAGTACTTC. This gives the protein CASSFTGRSYEQYF.

The chain has TRBV9 and TRBJ1-2; D perhaps matches TRBD1 (6 bases). V was clipped by 6 bases and J by 4 bases, with 16 bases between them. CDR1 and CDR2 from the germline V gene are SGDLS and YYNGEE. CDR3 length: 14 residues. The CDR3 nucleotides read TGTGCCAGCAACGAAGGGGGACCCTCCTATGGCTACACCTTC. Its translation: CASNEGGPSYGYTF.

CDR3 bases: TGTGCCAGCAGTTACACGTACGAGCAGTACTTC. Protein product: CASSYTYEQYF. The chain uses TRBV2 and TRBJ2-7; D gene ambiguous. CDR1 SNHLY and CDR2 FYNNEI come from the germline V gene. The germline V and J ends were trimmed by 5 bases and 4 bases, with 6 bases remaining between them. CDR3 length: 11 residues.

This clone was recorded once. This chain uses TRBV18 with TRBJ2-5, with a tentative D call TRBD2 (6 bases). Germline CDR1 KGHSH, CDR2 LQKENI. The CDR3 runs to 13 residues. V was trimmed by 5 bases and J by 5 bases, leaving 12 bases between them. The CDR3 reads CASSGRTVETQYF. The CDR3, as DNA: TGTGCCAGCTCAGGGAGGACGGTGGAGACCCAGTACTTC.

DNA of the CDR3: TGTGCCAGCAGCTTGGCCAGTGTAGCGGGGGGCAGCGGGGAGCTGTTTTTT. It translates to CASSLASVAGGSGELFF. This sequence joins TRBV5-4 and TRBJ2-2; 10 positions match TRBD2. The CDR3 runs 17 residues. Per germline, CDR1 SGHNT and CDR2 YYREEE (reference sequence). J lost 7 bases, V lost 0 bases, and 9 bases had no gene match.

This clone has only one observation. Other nucleotide sequences from this sample produce the same CDR3. CDR3 amino acids: CASSRGMGNQPQHF. As DNA, the CDR3 is TGTGCCAGCAGTCGAGGGATGGGCAATCAGCCCCAGCATTTT. V is TRBV27 and J is TRBJ1-5; D remains unclear. The CDR3 is 14 amino acids. The V end lost 5 bases, the J end lost 2 bases, and 10 bases lay between the germline ends. CDR1 and CDR2 from the germline V gene are MNHEY and SMNVEV (reference sequence).

This chain joins TRBV5-1 and TRBJ1-1; D remains ambiguous. Trimming removed 0 bases from V and 2 bases from J, with 11 bases in between. Looked up from germline, CDR1 is SGHRS and CDR2 is YFSETQ. This CDR3 region has 15 residues. In DNA, the CDR3 is TGCGCCAGCAGCTTGGGGGAGCGGGTAAACACTGAAGCTTTCTTT. Amino acids: CASSLGERVNTEAFF. The full variable domain, in which reference TRBV5-1 and TRBJ1-1 provide the parts outside the CDR3, is KAGVTQTPRYLIKTRGQQVTLSCSPISGHRSVSWYQQTPGQGLQFLFEYFSETQRNKGNFPGRFSGRQFSNSRSEMNVSTLELGDSALYLCASSLGERVNTEAFFGQGTRLTVV.

On this clone: The CDR3 does not end in the conserved phenylalanine or tryptophan, so this is likely a read error. No DNA is shown, since the ends of the CDR3 on it are uncertain; the CDR3 is the one TCRdb lists. The chain is built from TRBV28 and TRBJ1-2; TRBD1, the table's D call, lacks a check against the DNA. CDR1 MDHEN and CDR2 SYDVKM come from the germline V gene. Inclusive of both ends, the CDR3 amounts to 12 amino acids. The CDR3 sequence is CASRNPGTALAA.

Only a few counts were recorded for this clone. V and J are TRBV10-3 and TRBJ1-2, with 8 bases identical to TRBD1. J lost 7 bases, V lost 2 bases, and 6 bases had no gene match. Germline V lookup: CDR1 ENHRY, CDR2 SYGVKD. This CDR3 contains 14 residues. CDR3 DNA sequence: TGTGCCATCAGTGAGGACAGGGGCTCGGGTGGCTACACCTTC. This sequence encodes CAISEDRGSGGYTF.

This sequence joins TRBV28 and TRBJ2-7, with D unclear. Germline V gene data show CDR1 as MDHEN and CDR2 as SYDVKM. This CDR3 spans 13 amino acids. Trimming shortened V by 6 bases and J by 2 bases, and 11 bases separated the two germline ends. The CDR3 DNA is TGTGCCAGCAGCCCTACACGGGCCTACGAGCAGTACTTC. Translating gives CASSPTRAYEQYF. Combining the CDR3 with reference TRBV28 and TRBJ2-7 gives the whole variable domain DVKVTQSSRYLVKRTGEKVFLECVQDMDHENMFWYRQDPGLGLRLIYFSYDVKMKEKGDIPEGYSVSREKKERFSLILESASTNQTSMYLCASSPTRAYEQYFGPGTRLTVT.

J is TRBJ1-3 and V is TRBV6-5; 7 bases map to TRBD1. The V and J ends lost 2 bases and 2 bases, in that order; junction bases with no gene match: 6. Germline CDR1 is MNHEY and CDR2 is SVGAGI. This CDR3 is 16 amino acids long. In DNA form, the CDR3 reads TGTGCCAGCAGTTACCAAGACAGGGCTCCTGGAAACACCATATATTTT. Translating it yields CASSYQDRAPGNTIYF.

V usage is TRBV19 and J usage is TRBJ1-5, with 8 bases fitting TRBD1. Germline V gene data show CDR1 as LNHDA and CDR2 as SQIVND (reference sequence). J lost 9 bases, V lost 6 bases, and 13 bases had no gene match. This CDR3 is 15 amino acids long. The CDR3 spells CASRKTGGAYRPQHF. The CDR3 DNA sequence: TGTGCCAGTAGGAAAACAGGGGGGGCCTATCGGCCCCAGCATTTT.

The chain recombines TRBV5-1 with TRBJ1-6, with TRBD1 as a possible D gene (5 bases). V lost 4 bases and J 4 bases, leaving 18 bases between the germline ends. CDR1 and CDR2 from the germline V gene are SGHRS and YFSETQ. This CDR3 comprises 17 residues. As DNA, the CDR3 is TGCGCCAGCAGCCAGGAAGGGGTTGTTCGGTATAATTCACCCCTCCACTTT. This gives the protein CASSQEGVVRYNSPLHF.

The chain uses TRBV28 and TRBJ1-5, with unresolved D. Germline CDR1 reads MDHEN; CDR2 reads SYDVKM. CDR3 length: 13 residues. The CDR3 protein is CAWKASGNQPQHF. The CDR3, as DNA: TGTGCGTGGAAGGCTAGTGGCAATCAGCCCCAGCATTTT.

The CDR3: CASSPGDSYNEQFF. The CDR3 DNA sequence: TGTGCCAGCAGTCCAGGGGACTCCTACAATGAGCAGTTCTTC. The chain employs TRBV6-5 and TRBJ2-1, with D perhaps matching TRBD1 (6 bases). Germline V gene data show CDR1 as MNHEY and CDR2 as SVGAGI. V was pared by 5 bases and J by 0 bases, with 8 bases between. The CDR3 sequence is 14 residues long.

The chain links TRBV19 to TRBJ1-2; perhaps TRBD1 as D (5 bases). The ends were cut back, 3 bases at V and 5 bases at J, with 10 bases in the middle. Germline assignment: CDR1 LNHDA and CDR2 SQIVND (reference sequence). CDR3 length: 13 amino acids. The CDR3 loop reads CASSMWGEYGYTF. CDR3 DNA sequence: TGTGCCAGTAGTATGTGGGGGGAGTATGGCTACACCTTC.

The CDR3 protein is CASSATGALNSPLHF. The CDR3 bases are TGTGCCAGCAGCGCGACAGGGGCTTTGAATTCACCCCTCCACTTT. The chain employs TRBV5-5 and TRBJ1-6; 8 bases are a match to TRBD1. The CDR3 contains 15 residues. Germline lookup yields CDR1 SGHKS and CDR2 YYEKEE (reference sequence). Losses at the gene ends were 4 bases for V and 7 bases for J; bases not matched to a gene: 7.

The chain joins TRBV9 to TRBJ2-7; D is possibly TRBD2 (5 bases). CDR3 length equals 17 residues. Trimming took 3 bases from V and 7 from J, leaving 26 bases between them. Germline lookup yields CDR1 SGDLS and CDR2 YYNGEE. CDR3 loop: CASSAKERTDVPGEQYF. CDR3 nucleotides: TGTGCCAGCAGCGCAAAGGAGAGGACGGATGTTCCGGGGGAGCAGTACTTC.

This clone was seen a single time. V is TRBV9 and J is TRBJ2-2; D may be TRBD1 (6 bases). The CDR3 runs 15 residues. V was clipped by 3 bases and J by 6 bases, with 15 bases between them. In germline, CDR1 is SGDLS, CDR2 YYNGEE. The CDR3 loop is CASSGNQGSAGELFF. The CDR3 DNA is TGTGCCAGCAGCGGGAACCAGGGGTCCGCCGGGGAGCTGTTTTTT.

The chain is built from TRBV5-1 and TRBJ2-3; 7 nucleotides align to TRBD2. V was pared by 4 bases and J by 9 bases, with 11 bases of the junction left unmatched. Germline CDR1 SGHRS, CDR2 YFSETQ. This CDR3 spans 14 amino acids. The CDR3 bases are TGCGCCAGCAGCCTGGGACTACATCCTTCGACGCAGTATTTT. As protein: CASSLGLHPSTQYF.

This clone occurred once. This chain links TRBV30 with TRBJ2-3; 10 bases are a match to TRBD2. V dropped 0 bases and J dropped 8; count of bases not matched to a gene: 5. This CDR3 comprises 14 residues. Per germline, CDR1 GTSNPN and CDR2 SVGIG (reference sequence). CDR3: CAWSVAGGQGTQYF. CDR3 bases: TGTGCCTGGAGTGTAGCGGGGGGGCAGGGTACGCAGTATTTT.

The chain has TRBV10-3 and TRBJ2-1, with 10 bases that match TRBD2. Germline V gene sequence: CDR1 ENHRY, CDR2 SYGVKD. The CDR3 contains 17 residues. V was pared by 3 bases and J by 6 bases, with 11 bases of the junction left unmatched. CDR3 sequence reads: CAISESTGASGGNEQFF. The CDR3 nucleotides are TGTGCCATCAGTGAAAGTACCGGGGCTAGCGGGGGCAATGAGCAGTTCTTC.

J is TRBJ2-1 and V is TRBV5-1, with 11 positions matching TRBD1. The CDR3 is 15 amino acids. Germline trimming cut 6 bases from V and 2 bases from J; bases unmatched to any gene: 4. The germline V gene encodes CDR1 SGHRS and CDR2 YFSETQ. CDR3 region: CASIWDRGTYNEQFF. The CDR3 nucleotides read TGCGCCAGCATTTGGGACAGGGGGACCTACAATGAGCAGTTCTTC.

The rearrangement joins TRBV9 to TRBJ1-1, with D perhaps matching TRBD1 (5 bases). The germline V gene encodes CDR1 SGDLS and CDR2 YYNGEE. The CDR3 spans 15 residues. Trimming took 1 base from V and 1 from J, leaving 11 bases between them. The CDR3 loop is CASSVWGATNTEAFF. The CDR3 bases are TGTGCCAGCAGCGTATGGGGCGCTACGAACACTGAAGCTTTCTTT.

The chain employs TRBV7-3 and TRBJ2-7, with TRBD2 matching 8 bases. V was pared by 5 bases and J by 0 bases, with 9 bases of the junction left unmatched. The CDR3 is made up of 16 amino acids. The germline V gene has CDR1 SGHTA and CDR2 FQGTGA. As DNA, the CDR3 is TGTGCCAGCAGCGCCGGGCTAGCGGGTTCCTCCTACGAGCAGTACTTC. Amino acids: CASSAGLAGSSYEQYF.

This chain uses TRBV27 with TRBJ2-5, with D perhaps TRBD2 (5 bases). Trimming left V 6 bases short and J 7 bases short, with 21 bases between. This CDR3 contains 15 residues. Germline CDR1 is MNHEY and CDR2 is SMNVEV (reference sequence). The CDR3 loop reads CASSQTSDWRVTQYF. For the CDR3, the DNA is TGTGCCAGCAGCCAAACCTCGGACTGGCGTGTGACCCAGTACTTC.

The V call is TRBV5-5, the J call TRBJ2-7; 8 bases fit TRBD1. CDR3 length equals 11 residues. V trimming: 8 bases; J trimming: 5 bases; junction bases outside the gene matches: 3. CDR1 is SGHKS and CDR2 is YYEKEE in the germline V gene (reference sequence). The CDR3 region is CASDRGHEQYF. The CDR3 nucleotides read TGTGCCAGTGACAGGGGCCACGAGCAGTACTTC.

The chain combines TRBV11-2 with TRBJ1-1; D unclear. The germline V gene has CDR1 SGHAT and CDR2 FQNNGV. V shed 6 bases and J shed 5 bases, with 13 bases lying between them. The CDR3 runs 13 residues. CDR3 sequence: CASSPTRRTEAFF. CDR3 DNA sequence: TGTGCCAGCAGTCCTACTCGGAGGACTGAAGCTTTCTTT.